The rows below give T cell receptor beta chains drawn from one sample of a study of cytomegalovirus exposure and HLA in healthy donors. Generated by immunoSEQ multiplex PCR, the TCRdb table keeps only in-frame clones and is missing some. The top ten clones hold approximately 20% of a sample with about 150,000 clones, about 88% of them seen once. Sequencing was performed on PBMCs. These receptors were obtained from a young man in good health and CMV-seropositive. The CDR3 runs from the conserved cysteine through the conserved F or W. The order of the fields is clone size, V gene, D gene, J gene, CDR3 DNA, CDR3 protein. D genes are given only for firm matches. Rows may omit the clone size; those that give it use once, few, many or a size class.

>-|TRBV2|-|TRBJ1-3
-
CASSSSGREGGNTIYF
>few|TRBV7-9|TRBD1|TRBJ1-2
TGTGCCAGCAGCTTAGGGACAGGAGGAGGTGACTATGGCTACACCTTC
CASSLGTGGGDYGYTF
>-|TRBV30|-|TRBJ2-5
TGTGCCTGGACTCGCAATACTAGAGGGGAGACCCAGTACTTC
CAWTRNTRGETQYF
>-|TRBV7-2|-|TRBJ1-1
TGTGCCAGCAGCTCCTCATTAGAAAACACTGAAGCTTTCTTT
CASSSSLENTEAFF
>once|TRBV30|-|TRBJ1-1
TGTGCCTGGAGTGGCGACAGCCTCTCTCTAGGGGCTTTCTTT
CAWSGDSLSLGAFF
>-|TRBV23-1|TRBD1|TRBJ2-2
TGCGCCAGCAGTCACATTCTGACAGGGGCCTTAGAAAGCACCGGGGAGCTGTTTTTT
CASSHILTGALESTGELFF
>once|TRBV5-1|-|TRBJ1-3
TGCGCCAGCAGCTTGGGCAGGGAGGGTAGCAACACCATATATTTT
CASSLGREGSNTIYF
>once|TRBV18|TRBD1|TRBJ2-5
TGTGCCAGCTCACGGACAGGGGAGTTGGAGACCCAGTACTTC
CASSRTGELETQYF
>-|TRBV6-5|-|TRBJ2-7
TGTGCCAGCAGTTACTCGAAAGGGGCGGCCCTCGAGCAGTACTTC
CASSYSKGAALEQYF
>-|TRBV23-1|TRBD2|TRBJ2-1
TGCGCCAGCAGTCTAACCCGGACCCTAGCGGGATACGATGAGCAGTTCTTC
CASSLTRTLAGYDEQFF
>-|TRBV7-2|TRBD1|TRBJ1-4
TGTGCCAGCAGCTTCGCAACCGGGACAGGGGGCGAAAAACTGTTTTTT
CASSFATGTGGEKLFF
>-|TRBV19|-|TRBJ1-4
TGTGCCAGTCGACAGCGTGGAGGGGAAAAACTGTTTTTT
CASRQRGGEKLFF
>-|TRBV25-1|TRBD1|TRBJ2-5
TGTGCCAGCAGTGGGGCCAGGGGGCATCAAGAGACCCAGTACTTC
CASSGARGHQETQYF
>-|TRBV19|TRBD1|TRBJ1-6
TGTGCCAGTAGTATTTCTGGGACAGGGAATTCACCCCTCCACTTT
CASSISGTGNSPLHF
>-|TRBV15|TRBD1|TRBJ2-7
TGTGCCACCGGGGACAGCTGGGCCTACGAGCAGTACTTC
CATGDSWAYEQYF
>-|TRBV27|TRBD2|TRBJ2-7
TGTGCCAGCAGTTCCCCGGGACTAGTCGGTTACGAGCAGTACTTC
CASSSPGLVGYEQYF
>once|TRBV6-1|-|TRBJ2-7
TGTGCCAGCAGCAAATACGAGCAGTACTTC
CASSKYEQYF
>-|TRBV5-1|-|TRBJ2-7
TGCGCCAGCAGTAAGGACGGGATCTACGAGCAGTACTTC
CASSKDGIYEQYF
>-|TRBV6-5|-|TRBJ1-2
TGTGCCAGCAGTTACGAGGCAGCAATATATGGCTACACCTTC
CASSYEAAIYGYTF
>-|TRBV27|-|TRBJ2-3
TGTGCCAGCAGTTCGGACTCCCGATATCGCACAGATACGCAGTATTTT
CASSSDSRYRTDTQYF
>once|TRBV6-6|TRBD1|TRBJ2-3
TGTGCCAGCACTCGAACACCGGGACAGGAGACAGATACGCAGTATTTT
CASTRTPGQETDTQYF
>-|TRBV6-5|-|TRBJ2-3
TGTGCCAGCAGTTGGGGTAGCGGTCACAGCACAGATACGCAGTATTTT
CASSWGSGHSTDTQYF
>-|TRBV2|TRBD1|TRBJ1-1
TGTGCCAGCAGCAATCAGGGGGCGCGGAACACTGAAGCTTTCTTT
CASSNQGARNTEAFF
>-|TRBV9|TRBD1|TRBJ1-2
TGTGCCAGCAGCCCAAGGACAGGGGGCCCGGGGGGCTACACCTTC
CASSPRTGGPGGYTF
>-|TRBV9|-|TRBJ2-7
TGTGCCAGCAGCGTTGCGGTAGGCTACGAGCAGTACTTC
CASSVAVGYEQYF
>-|TRBV7-9|TRBD1|TRBJ1-3
TGTGCCAGCAGCCTAAGACAGGGCGCTGGAAACACCATATATTTT
CASSLRQGAGNTIYF